This T cell receptor (delta chain) was captured in a study of gamma-delta T cells after stem cell transplantation. CDR1 is TVYSNPD, CDR2 GDNSRS, per germline (reference sequence). The V and J ends lost 5 bases and 0 bases, in that order; junction bases with no gene match: 23. The CDR3 spans 20 residues. TCRdb re-called the RT-PCR reads with CATT. Among approximately 3,600 delta-chain clones listed, about 12% were seen once. The specimen sequenced was gamma-delta T cells. The source is a human donor. It is not recorded whose cells these are; they may come from a transplant donor. V usage is TRDV3 and J usage is TRDJ1; 11 nucleotides line up with TRDD3. The J gene, missing from TCRdb, was assigned here through DNA to germline matching. The CDR3 DNA sequence: TGTGCCCTCCCCCTGTACGGTTTAAGGTGGGGGATACGGGACACCGATAAACTCATCTTT. As protein: CALPLYGLRWGIRDTDKLIF.